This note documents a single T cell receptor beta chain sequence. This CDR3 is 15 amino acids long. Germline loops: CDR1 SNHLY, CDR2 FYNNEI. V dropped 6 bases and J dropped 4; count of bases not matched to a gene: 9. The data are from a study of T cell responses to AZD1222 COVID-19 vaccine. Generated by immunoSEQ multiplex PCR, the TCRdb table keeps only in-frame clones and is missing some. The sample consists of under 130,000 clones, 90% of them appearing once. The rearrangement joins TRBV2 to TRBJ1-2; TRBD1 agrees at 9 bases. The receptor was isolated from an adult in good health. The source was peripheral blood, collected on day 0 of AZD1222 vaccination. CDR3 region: CASSPYRGRGYGYTF. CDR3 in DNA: TGTGCCAGCAGCCCTTACAGGGGGCGCGGCTATGGCTACACCTTC. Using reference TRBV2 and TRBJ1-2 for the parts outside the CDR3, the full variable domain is EPEVTQTPSHQVTQMGQEVILRCVPISNHLYFYWYRQILGQKVEFLVSFYNNEISEKSEIFDDQFSVERPDGSNFTLKIRSTKLEDSAMYFCASSPYRGRGYGYTFGSGTRLTVV.